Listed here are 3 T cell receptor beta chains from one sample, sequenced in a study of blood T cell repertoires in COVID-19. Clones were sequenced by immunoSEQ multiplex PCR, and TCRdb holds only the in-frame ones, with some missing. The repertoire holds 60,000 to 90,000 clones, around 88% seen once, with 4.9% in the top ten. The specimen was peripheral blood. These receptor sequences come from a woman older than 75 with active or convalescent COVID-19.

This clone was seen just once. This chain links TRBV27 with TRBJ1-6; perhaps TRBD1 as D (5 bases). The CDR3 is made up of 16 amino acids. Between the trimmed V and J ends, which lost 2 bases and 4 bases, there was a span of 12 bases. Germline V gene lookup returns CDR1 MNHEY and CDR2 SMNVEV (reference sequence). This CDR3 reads CASSLGASVYNSPLHF. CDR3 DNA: TGTGCCAGCAGTTTAGGGGCGAGCGTTTATAATTCACCCCTCCACTTT.

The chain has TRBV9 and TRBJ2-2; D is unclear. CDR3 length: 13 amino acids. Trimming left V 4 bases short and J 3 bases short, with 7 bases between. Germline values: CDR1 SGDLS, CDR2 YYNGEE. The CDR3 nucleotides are TGTGCCAGCAGCAACACATACACCGGGGAGCTGTTTTTT. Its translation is CASSNTYTGELFF.

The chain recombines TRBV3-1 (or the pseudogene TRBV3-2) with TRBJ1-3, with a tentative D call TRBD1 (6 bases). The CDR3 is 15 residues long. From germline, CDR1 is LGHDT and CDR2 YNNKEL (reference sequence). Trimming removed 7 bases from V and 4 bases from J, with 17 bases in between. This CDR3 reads CASMGRGKSGNTIYF. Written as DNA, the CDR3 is TGTGCCAGCATGGGAAGGGGGAAATCGGGAAACACCATATATTTT.